The sequence of this T cell receptor (beta chain) was determined in a study of blood T cell repertoires in COVID-19. Study in general: From T cells, B-cell-depleted T cells, or PBMCs came the material, which was cDNA or gDNA.

The V end lost 3 bases, the J end lost 0 bases, and 8 bases lay between the germline ends. Germline V gene sequence: CDR1 MNHEY, CDR2 SVGEGT. The CDR3 sequence is 14 residues long. Original handling: The authors estimated nucleated cell counts from reference gene primer amplification. Some clones are missing from TCRdb's copy, which holds only in-frame ones; the method was immunoSEQ multiplex PCR. V, J and clone size were drawn from that table, and D and trimming were deduced from the DNA. Found here are more than 300,000 clones, 88% of them singletons; the top ten hold 0.9% to 1.5%. Assignments of participants to cohorts depended upon their own reported clinical history. Either two negative PCRs, clearance, or symptom resolution qualified Cohort 3 donors as recovered.

The sequence came from a woman aged 18-29 years who had recovered from COVID-19. The sequencing input was PBMCs or T cells enriched from blood (not recorded which). V and J are TRBV6-2 or TRBV6-3 and TRBJ1-1, with unresolved D. CDR3 residues: CASSYLRVNTEAFF. The CDR3 nucleotides read TGTGCCAGCAGTTATTTAAGAGTGAACACTGAAGCTTTCTTT.